The 11 T cell receptor beta chains below were found in one sample sequenced in a study of response to subunit inactivated influenza vaccine. TCRdb reprocessed the RT-PCR reads via MiXCR and lists one record per CDR3 protein. The profile covers hundreds of thousands of distinct CDR3 sequences, with over 9% appearing a single time and around 10% taken by the ten largest. Separately, the same data were catalogued under a study of T cells expressing NK-cell markers. That paper adds: With UMIs, 5'RACE template switching was used to make TCR beta cDNA.

The source was PBMCs from blood, collected on the day of vaccination. The receptor set was obtained from a man in his forties or fifties who received an inactivated influenza vaccine.

V gene TRBV29-1 combines with J gene TRBJ2-1, with 8 bases aligning to TRBD1. The germline CDR1 and CDR2 sequences are SQVTM and ANQGSEA. The V gene end was trimmed by 2 bases and the J gene end by 4 bases; junction bases not matched to a gene: 4. CDR3 size: 14 residues. The CDR3 DNA sequence: TGCAGCGTTGAAAGGACAGGGAGGTACAATGAGCAGTTCTTC. Protein: CSVERTGRYNEQFF.

The chain uses TRBV5-1 and TRBJ2-5; 7 nucleotides agree with TRBD2. CDR1 and CDR2 (germline): SGHRS, YFSETQ. The CDR3 loop spans 16 amino acids. Losses at the gene ends were 1 base for V and 2 bases for J; bases not matched to a gene: 8. The CDR3 sequence is CASSLSSGVPQETQYF. The CDR3, as DNA: TGCGCCAGCAGCTTGTCTAGCGGAGTCCCGCAAGAGACCCAGTACTTC.

In its sample, this clonotype was seen a few times. The chain is built from TRBV29-1 and TRBJ2-5; D is tentatively TRBD1 or TRBD2 (6 bases each). CDR3 length equals 13 residues. In germline, CDR1 is SQVTM, CDR2 ANQGSEA. The ends were cut back, 8 bases at V and 5 bases at J, with 18 bases in the middle. The CDR3 DNA follows: TGCAGCTCCGGTTGGGGGGCCGGGGAGACCCAGTACTTC. Its translation is CSSGWGAGETQYF.

This clonotype was detected many times. The gene calls are TRBV28 and TRBJ2-1; 8 nucleotides line up with TRBD2. The CDR3 covers 14 residues. The germline CDR1 and CDR2 sequences are MDHEN and SYDVKM. V gave up 5 bases and J gave up 3 bases; unmatched junction bases: 3. CDR3 residues: CASSVGGVYNEQFF. CDR3 bases: TGTGCCAGCAGTGTCGGGGGGGTCTACAATGAGCAGTTCTTC. The entire variable domain, with the rest obtained from reference TRBV28 and TRBJ2-1, is as follows: DVKVTQSSRYLVKRTGEKVFLECVQDMDHENMFWYRQDPGLGLRLIYFSYDVKMKEKGDIPEGYSVSREKKERFSLILESASTNQTSMYLCASSVGGVYNEQFFGPGTRLTVL.

This clonotype appeared a few times. CDR3 DNA: TGTGCCAGCAGCTTAGGCTTCGGTCCAACCTACGAGCAGTACTTC. It specifies CASSLGFGPTYEQYF. This chain uses TRBV7-2 with TRBJ2-7; D gene unclear. This CDR3 region has 15 residues. The germline V gene has CDR1 SGHTA and CDR2 FQGNSA. Between the trimmed V and J ends, which lost 1 base and 2 bases, there was a span of 12 bases.

This clonotype has at least ten counts. The V and J genes are TRBV7-9 and TRBJ2-7; 10 bases map to TRBD2. Germline V CDR1 and CDR2: SEHNR, FQNEAQ (reference sequence). Losses at the gene ends were 2 bases for V and 6 bases for J; bases not matched to a gene: 13. The CDR3 is made up of 17 amino acids. The CDR3 coding sequence is TGTGCCAGCAGCTTACGACCTAGCGGGAGTATAGTACCCGAGCAGTACTTC. Translation: CASSLRPSGSIVPEQYF.

This clonotype was detected a few times. This sequence joins TRBV20-1 and TRBJ2-7; D may be TRBD2 (5 bases). Germline CDR1 is DFQATT and CDR2 is SNEGSKA (reference sequence). Trimming took off 5 bases at V and 2 bases at J, with 19 bases between the two ends. CDR3 length: 15 residues. CDR3 bases: TGCAGTGCTGGTTCCCGGGGTTCTGCCACCTACGAGCAGTACTTC. Translating gives CSAGSRGSATYEQYF.

This chain connects TRBV7-3 to TRBJ2-5, with 8 bases lining up with TRBD2. The germline V gene encodes CDR1 SGHTA and CDR2 FQGTGA. There are 16 residues in the CDR3. Germline trimming cut 2 bases from V and 2 bases from J; bases unmatched to any gene: 7. CDR3 loop: CASSLSASGRQETQYF. Written as DNA, the CDR3 is TGTGCCAGCAGCTTATCGGCTAGCGGGCGGCAAGAGACCCAGTACTTC. Complete variable domain (other parts from reference TRBV7-3 and TRBJ2-5): GAGVSQTPSNKVTEKGKYVELRCDPISGHTALYWYRQSLGQGPEFLIYFQGTGAADDSGLPNDRFFAVRPEGSVSTLKIQRTERGDSAVYLCASSLSASGRQETQYFGPGTRLLVL.

The CDR3 protein is CASSPGDTTNTGELFF. The CDR3, as DNA: TGTGCCAGCAGTCCCGGGGACACAACGAACACCGGGGAGCTGTTTTTT. The V gene is TRBV28, the J gene TRBJ2-2; a weak D match, TRBD1 (6 bases). The CDR3 consists of 16 residues. V lost 5 bases and J lost 0, with 13 bases in between. Germline loops: CDR1 MDHEN, CDR2 SYDVKM. Full variable domain (remainder filled in from reference TRBV28 and TRBJ2-2): DVKVTQSSRYLVKRTGEKVFLECVQDMDHENMFWYRQDPGLGLRLIYFSYDVKMKEKGDIPEGYSVSREKKERFSLILESASTNQTSMYLCASSPGDTTNTGELFFGEGSRLTVL.

This clonotype was seen ten or more times. The chain links TRBV5-1 to TRBJ2-5, with TRBD2 matching over 10 bases. The CDR3 loop spans 15 amino acids. The germline gives CDR1 SGHRS, CDR2 YFSETQ. V shed 3 bases, J shed 2 bases, and the junction held 4 bases outside the gene matches. The CDR3 protein is CASSYRTSGQETQYF. The DNA for the CDR3 is TGCGCCAGCAGCTATAGGACTAGCGGACAAGAGACCCAGTACTTC. Full variable domain (missing parts from reference TRBV5-1 and TRBJ2-5): KAGVTQTPRYLIKTRGQQVTLSCSPISGHRSVSWYQQTPGQGLQFLFEYFSETQRNKGNFPGRFSGRQFSNSRSEMNVSTLELGDSALYLCASSYRTSGQETQYFGPGTRLLVL.

The rearrangement links TRBV5-1 to TRBJ2-1, with TRBD2 matching over 8 bases. J lost 8 bases, V lost 0 bases, and 16 bases had no gene match. The length of the CDR3 is 18 residues. The germline V gene encodes CDR1 SGHRS and CDR2 YFSETQ. The CDR3 reads CASSLEFGGAPSTDEQFF. CDR3 DNA sequence: TGCGCCAGCAGCTTGGAGTTCGGGGGGGCCCCGAGTACGGATGAGCAGTTCTTC. Supplemented by reference TRBV5-1 and TRBJ2-1, the full variable domain reads KAGVTQTPRYLIKTRGQQVTLSCSPISGHRSVSWYQQTPGQGLQFLFEYFSETQRNKGNFPGRFSGRQFSNSRSEMNVSTLELGDSALYLCASSLEFGGAPSTDEQFFGPGTRLTVL.